This T cell receptor beta chain comes out of a study of shared clonotypes between healthy human individuals. Once extracted for a subset, genomic DNA was divided evenly among several immunoSEQ plates. Libraries were prepared by immunoSEQ multiplex PCR; TCRdb keeps only in-frame clonotypes and omits some of them. Here the sample spans fewer than 850,000 clones, just over 95% being singletons. The germline V gene encodes CDR1 MNHEY and CDR2 SMNVEV (reference sequence). V lost 5 bases, J lost 1 base, and 16 bases lay in between. This CDR3 is built from 16 residues. The naive CD8 fraction comprised CD45RO-negative cells positively selected for CCR7 and excluded terminally differentiated effector memory CD45RA+ cells.

This receptor was obtained from a man under 40 in good health. The specimen sequenced was naive CD8+ T cells sorted from blood. The J gene is TRBJ2-3, the V gene TRBV27, with D tentatively TRBD1 or TRBD2 (5 bases each). This chain's CDR3 is CASSGIGGLGTDTQYF. CDR3 DNA: TGTGCCAGCAGTGGGATTGGGGGATTGGGCACAGATACGCAGTATTTT.